The source of this T cell receptor (beta chain) is a study of CD8+ T cells in alopecia areata. Isolated RNA was reverse transcribed into cDNA used as the sequencing template. The table came from immunoSEQ multiplex PCR; TCRdb's copy has only in-frame clones and leaves some out. The data show roughly 110,000 clones, 84% seen once. This clone was detected only once. Its antigen is not known. General observations from the study: Unlike in mice, where it was clearer, TCR sharing across patients was less clear, possibly HLA-related.

The CDR3 consists of 15 residues. V trimming: 2 bases; J trimming: 2 bases; junction bases outside the gene matches: 4. Germline CDR1 is SGHVS and CDR2 is FQNEAQ. Treatment noted: oral pan-JAK inhibitor, 5-10 mg twice daily. The V call is TRBV7-8, the J call TRBJ2-7; 9 positions agree with TRBD2. The source was CD8+ T cells sorted from blood, collected at week 24, from a patient treated with tofacitinib. This TCR was recovered from a human donor with alopecia areata. The CDR3 sequence: CASSLTAGGAYEQYF. In DNA form, the CDR3 reads TGTGCCAGCAGCTTAACAGCGGGGGGTGCCTACGAGCAGTACTTC.